Listed here are 10 T cell receptor beta chains from one sample, sequenced in a study of tumor-infiltrating lymphocytes in primary liver carcinoma. Blood RNA originated from unsorted whole blood, with germline DNA additionally extracted. The investigators made TCR beta cDNA from roughly 0.55 ug total RNA, using a constant-region primer. What produced the TCR beta libraries was three nested multiplex PCR rounds using slightly modified ARM-PCR. For roughly 10 cycles apiece, the opening two PCR rounds ran with TRBV1-TRBV30 forward primers and a C-beta reverse primer. Using its own MiXCR run on the multiplex PCR reads, TCRdb lists one record per CDR3 protein. Here the sample spans about 210,000 distinct CDR3 sequences, about 65% being singletons. The material sequenced was peripheral blood. The receptors were sampled from a woman aged 55-70 years with primary liver carcinoma and hepatitis B virus infection.

The V and J genes are TRBV11-2 and TRBJ1-1, with D hard to call. CDR1 and CDR2 (germline): SGHAT, FQNNGV. Trimming took 5 bases from V and 9 from J, leaving 25 bases between them. There are 16 residues in the CDR3. The CDR3 sequence is CASSIALGRLNTKAFF. CDR3 DNA: TGTGCCAGCAGCATAGCATTAGGTAGACTGAACACCAAAGCTTTCTTT. Variable domain in full (rest from reference TRBV11-2 and TRBJ1-1): EAGVAQSPRYKIIEKRQSVAFWCNPISGHATLYWYQQILGQGPKLLIQFQNNGVVDDSQLPKDRFSAERLKGVDSTLKIQPAKLEDSAVYLCASSIALGRLNTKAFFGQGTRLTVV.

The table lists this clonotype with many counts. The chain uses TRBV4-2 and TRBJ2-7; 7 bases map to TRBD2. Germline assignment: CDR1 LGHNA and CDR2 YNFKEQ. The trim removed 2 bases at V and 0 bases at J, leaving 4 bases unmatched. CDR3 length: 15 amino acids. In DNA, the CDR3 is TGTGCCAGCAGCCAATCTGCGGGGGTCTCCTACGAGCAGTACTTC. Protein: CASSQSAGVSYEQYF.

This clonotype was counted between two and nine times. The chain combines TRBV28 with TRBJ2-7; TRBD2 is a possible D gene (5 bases). The CDR3 has 13 amino acids. The V gene's germline CDR1 is MDHEN and CDR2 SYDVKM. Trimming removed 8 bases from V and 6 bases from J, with 17 bases in between. The chain's CDR3 is CASYGLASGEQYF. The DNA of the CDR3 is TGTGCCAGCTATGGACTCGCTTCGGGCGAGCAGTACTTC.

This clonotype was observed many times. The V and J genes are TRBV7-9 and TRBJ1-1; D might be TRBD1 (6 bases). CDR3 length: 16 residues. Germline CDR1 reads SEHNR; CDR2 reads FQNEAQ (reference sequence). V was shortened by 5 bases and J by 1 base, with 17 bases between the two germline ends. The CDR3 loop is CASSRGDIRSNTEAFF. The CDR3 DNA is TGTGCCAGCAGCCGGGGGGACATTCGGTCGAACACTGAAGCTTTCTTT.

This chain joins TRBV11-2 and TRBJ2-7; D is undetermined. CDR3 length: 13 residues. V was shortened by 7 bases and J by 6 bases, with 16 bases between the two germline ends. In germline, CDR1 is SGHAT, CDR2 FQNNGV. The CDR3 protein is CASNPTAPGEQYF. For the CDR3, the DNA is TGTGCCAGCAACCCTACCGCCCCTGGCGAGCAGTACTTC. Using reference TRBV11-2 and TRBJ2-7 for the parts outside the CDR3, the full variable domain is EAGVAQSPRYKIIEKRQSVAFWCNPISGHATLYWYQQILGQGPKLLIQFQNNGVVDDSQLPKDRFSAERLKGVDSTLKIQPAKLEDSAVYLCASNPTAPGEQYFGPGTRLTVT.

For this clonotype: This clone may be a read error of a much larger clone one base away. This chain uses TRBV4-2 with TRBJ2-5, with 8 bases that match TRBD2. CDR3 length: 14 residues. The germline CDR1 and CDR2 sequences are LGHNA and YNFKEQ. Written as DNA, the CDR3 is TGTGCCAGCAGCCCCAGCGGGGGACAAGGGACCCAGTACTTC. Amino acids: CASSPSGGQGTQYF.

As concerns this clonotype: Given a much more abundant clone one base away, this may be a read error. The chain joins TRBV6-1 to TRBJ1-3; 8 nucleotides match TRBD1. Germline V gene sequence: CDR1 MNHNS, CDR2 SASEGT. Trimming removed 6 bases from V and 2 bases from J; junction bases left unmatched: 6. The CDR3 is 15 residues long. CDR3 DNA: TGTGCCAGCAGACTCGACAGGGGCCCTGGAAACACCATATATTTT. This sequence encodes CASRLDRGPGNTIYF.

J is TRBJ2-2 and V is TRBV5-1, with D possibly matching TRBD1 (5 bases). This CDR3 spans 15 amino acids. With 6 bases removed from V and 0 bases from J, the gap between germline ends came to 12 bases. Germline V gene lookup returns CDR1 SGHRS and CDR2 YFSETQ. CDR3 coding DNA: TGCGCCAGCAACTTACAGGCGCCGAACACCGGGGAGCTGTTTTTT. It codes for CASNLQAPNTGELFF.

This clonotype showed up just once. This may stem from a read error, because a much larger clone lies one nucleotide away. The CDR3: CASRLGQVGTDTQYF. CDR3 in DNA: TGTGCCAGCCGCCTGGGACAGGTTGGCACAGATACGCAGTATTTT. V is TRBV14 and J is TRBJ2-3; 8 bases map to TRBD1. After removal of 8 bases from V and 1 base from J, the junction contained 8 bases not matched to a gene. Germline lookup yields CDR1 SGHDN and CDR2 FVKESK. This CDR3 region has 15 residues.

This clonotype was detected only once. A single base separates this from a much larger clone, so it may be a read error. The CDR3 spells CSVEGGRDTDTQYF. In nucleotides, the CDR3 is TGCAGCGTTGAGGGCGGGAGGGACACAGATACGCAGTATTTT. V is TRBV29-1 and J is TRBJ2-3, with 9 bases fitting TRBD2. Germline assignment: CDR1 SQVTM and CDR2 ANQGSEA. This CDR3 contains 14 residues. V dropped 3 bases and J dropped 2; count of bases not matched to a gene: 3.